The clone carrying this T cell receptor beta chain was seen at least ten times. Antigen: not known. Looked up from germline, CDR1 is SGHTA and CDR2 is FQGNSA. V was clipped by 0 bases and J by 0 bases, with 6 bases between them. CDR3 size: 15 residues. The data were obtained in a study of naive and memory T cell subsets. General study results and limits: Especially in CD8 cells, naive repertoires contained a few larger clonotypes, possibly CD45RA-re-expressing memory cells. Naive and memory repertoire findings lacked a ground truth for validation. Over 95% of naive TCR sequences appeared only once after error correction, unlike memory subsets.

Both TRBC1 and TRBC2 were covered by a beta constant-region primer of two equimolar oligonucleotides. Ligated cDNA was amplified by four rounds of PCR with nested alpha and beta constant-region primers and SP2. MiXCR was run by TCRdb on the UMI-ligation and nested PCR reads, yielding one entry per CDR3 protein. This sample carries about 150,000 distinct CDR3 sequences, approximately 22% of them seen once, and the ten largest clones take about 0.11%. The chain has TRBV7-2 and TRBJ2-1; a weak D match, TRBD2 (5 bases). The material sequenced was naive CD4+ T cells from blood. The receptor was isolated from a human donor in good health. The CDR3 region is CASSLAGSSYNEQFF. CDR3 coding DNA: TGTGCCAGCAGCTTAGCGGGGAGCTCCTACAATGAGCAGTTCTTC.